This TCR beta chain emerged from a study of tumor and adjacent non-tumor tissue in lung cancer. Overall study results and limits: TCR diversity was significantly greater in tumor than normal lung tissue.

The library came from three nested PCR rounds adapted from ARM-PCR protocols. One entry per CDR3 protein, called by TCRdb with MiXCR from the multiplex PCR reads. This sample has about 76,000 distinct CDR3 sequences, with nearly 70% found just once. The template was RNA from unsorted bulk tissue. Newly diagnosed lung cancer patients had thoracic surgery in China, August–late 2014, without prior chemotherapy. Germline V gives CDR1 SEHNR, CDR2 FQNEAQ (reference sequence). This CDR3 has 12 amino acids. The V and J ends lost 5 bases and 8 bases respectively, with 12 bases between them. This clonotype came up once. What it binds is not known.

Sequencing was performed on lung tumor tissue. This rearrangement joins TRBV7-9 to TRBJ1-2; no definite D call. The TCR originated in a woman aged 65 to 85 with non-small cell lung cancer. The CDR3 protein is CASSPGLRGYTF. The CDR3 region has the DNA TGTGCCAGCAGCCCTGGGCTGCGGGGCTACACCTTC.